This record concerns one T cell receptor (beta chain) sequence. A much larger clone is a single base away; this may be a read error. Time point given: persistent/refractory GD, antithyroid drugs over 5 years with positive TRAb. After RNA was extracted from PBMCs, the TCR library was made from it. Peripheral blood, about 10 milliliters of it, was drawn into EDTA tubes. The data are from a study of regulatory T cells in long-lasting Graves disease. V lost 5 bases, J lost 6 bases, and 26 bases lay in between. This CDR3 contains 17 residues. Germline CDR1 reads MNHEY; CDR2 reads SMNVEV (reference sequence). Through Arm-PCR of CDR3 regions and iRepertoire HTBI primers, TCR beta libraries were built. In the study's own analysis: Across all samples, approximately 68 TRBV segments and more than 11 TRBJ segments were identified. Each CDR3 protein gets one entry after TCRdb re-called the multiplex PCR reads with MiXCR. The V and J calls were not made by the authors but by TCRdb's processing. The repertoire includes 420,000 or so distinct CDR3 sequences, roughly a quarter of them detected once, and about 27% sits in the top ten.

This receptor was obtained from a female donor with Graves disease. The chain employs TRBV27 and TRBJ2-7; D possibly corresponds to TRBD1 (5 bases). The specimen comprised peripheral blood mononuclear cells (PBMCs), sampled when the disease was refractory, from a patient treated with antithyroid drugs. In DNA, the CDR3 is TGTGCCAGCAGTCGGCGGCCAAGGGGTAATGTAATGGGCGAGCAGTACTTC. This encodes CASSRRPRGNVMGEQYF.